This paragraph covers one TCR beta chain sequence. One end of the junction does not line up with germline, which may come from a read error. Each sample yielded at least 6 million isolated PBMCs. Germline assignment: CDR1 LGHNT and CDR2 FRNRAP. The CDR3 extends over 15 amino acids. Using a J-beta primer mix together with a sample-barcoded 5' primer, a second PCR was run for about 6 to 11 cycles. Each CDR3 protein gets one entry after TCRdb re-called the 5' RACE reads with MiXCR. The sample lists under 800,000 distinct CDR3 sequences; roughly two fifths were seen once. The data were obtained in a study of blood T cells in healthy people across ages.

The sequenced material came from blood. This clonotype originated in a woman aged 55-69 years in good health. The V call is TRBV12-5, the J call TRBJ2-5, with D possibly being TRBD2 (5 bases). The CDR3 DNA reads TGTGCTAGTGCCTCAAGCGGCTCGCGGCAAGAGGCCCAGTACTTC. As protein: CASASSGSRQEAQYF.